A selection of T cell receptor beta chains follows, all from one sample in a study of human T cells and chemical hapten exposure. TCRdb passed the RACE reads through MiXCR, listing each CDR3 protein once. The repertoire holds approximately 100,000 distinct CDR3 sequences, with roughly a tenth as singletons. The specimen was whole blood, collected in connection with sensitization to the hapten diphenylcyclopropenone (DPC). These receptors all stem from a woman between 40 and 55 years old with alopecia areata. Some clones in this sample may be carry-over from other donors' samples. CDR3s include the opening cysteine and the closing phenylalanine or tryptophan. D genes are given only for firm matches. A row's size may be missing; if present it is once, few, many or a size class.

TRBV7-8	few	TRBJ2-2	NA	TGTGCCAGCAGCTTAGAGGCCGGGGAGCTGTTTTTT	CASSLEAGELFF
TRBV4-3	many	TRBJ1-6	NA	TGCGCCAGCAGCCAAGAAGTGTCCTATAATTCACCCCTCCACTTT	CASSQEVSYNSPLHF
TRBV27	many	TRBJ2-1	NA	TGTGCCAGCAGTCCCCCCCCGTTAGACTACAATGAGCAGTTCTTC	CASSPPPLDYNEQFF
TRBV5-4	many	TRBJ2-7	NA	TGTGCCAGCAGCTTGGACAAGCTCTCCTACGAGCAGTACTTC	CASSLDKLSYEQYF
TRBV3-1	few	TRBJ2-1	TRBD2	TGTGCCAGCAGCCCGGAGCGGGGGGGCCGTAACAATGAGCAGTTCTTC	CASSPERGGRNNEQFF
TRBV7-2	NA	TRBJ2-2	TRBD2	TGTGCCAGCAGCTTCCCCCGGACTAGCGGGGCCACCGGGGAGCTGTTTTTT	CASSFPRTSGATGELFF
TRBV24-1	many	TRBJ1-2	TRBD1	TGTGCCACCAGTGATTCCGGGGCGCGGGGACAGGGCCTATTCTATGGCTACACCTTC	CATSDSGARGQGLFYGYTF
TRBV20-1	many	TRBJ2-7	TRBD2	TGCAGTGCTAGAACTAGCGGGGGTTACGAGCAGTACTTC	CSARTSGGYEQYF
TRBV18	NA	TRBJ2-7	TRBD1	TGTGCCAGCTCATCTTCAGGGGGCATTAACGAGCAGTACTTC	CASSSSGGINEQYF
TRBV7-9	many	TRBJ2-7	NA	TGTGCCAGCAGCGCCCAATCGGGGACCGCCTACGAGCAGTACTTC	CASSAQSGTAYEQYF
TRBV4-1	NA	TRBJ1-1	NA	TGCGCCAGCAGCCAAGTTATTGGCCAGACGAACACTGAAGCTTTCTTT	CASSQVIGQTNTEAFF
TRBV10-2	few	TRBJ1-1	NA	TGCGCCAGCAGTGAGTCAAGGGGGACTGAAGCTTTCTTT	CASSESRGTEAFF
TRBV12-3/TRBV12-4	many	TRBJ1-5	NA	TGTGCCAGCAGTTTTGGAGGGGTCAATCAGCCCCAGCATTTT	CASSFGGVNQPQHF
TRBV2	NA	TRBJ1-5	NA	TGTGCCAGCAGTGAATTAAGTGTGCTATTCAATCAGCCCCAGCATTTT	CASSELSVLFNQPQHF
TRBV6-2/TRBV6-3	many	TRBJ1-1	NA	TGTGCCAGCACCAAGGGGGGGACTGAAGCTTTCTTT	CASTKGGTEAFF
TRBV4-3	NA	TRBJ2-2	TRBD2	TGCGCCAGCAGACTAGCGAGGGGCGTCGGGGAGCTGTTTTTT	CASRLARGVGELFF
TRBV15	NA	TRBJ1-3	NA	TGTGCCACCAGCCGACCCAGCTCTGGAAACACCATATATTTT	CATSRPSSGNTIYF
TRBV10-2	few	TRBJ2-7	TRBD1	TGCGCCAGCAGTGGAGGGGGACAGGGACGGTCCTACGAGCAGTACTTC	CASSGGGQGRSYEQYF
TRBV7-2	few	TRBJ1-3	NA	TGTGCCAGCAGGAACAAGGGGTTCGAGAGGGGCCGTCTGGGCACCATATATTTT	CASRNKGFERGRLGTIYF
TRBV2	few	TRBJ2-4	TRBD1	TGTGCCAGCACGGTGACAGGGGGCAGAAACATTCAGTACTTC	CASTVTGGRNIQYF
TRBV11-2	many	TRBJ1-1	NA	TGTGCCAGCAGCTTAGTACTGAACACGAACACTGAAGCTTTCTTT	CASSLVLNTNTEAFF
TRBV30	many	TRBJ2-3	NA	TGTGCCTCCTCGGCGGGTCGGGGGACAGATACGCAGTATTTT	CASSAGRGTDTQYF
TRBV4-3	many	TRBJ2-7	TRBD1	TGCGCCAGCAGCCAAGATTACAGGGGGCTTGTCCACGAGCAGTACTTC	CASSQDYRGLVHEQYF
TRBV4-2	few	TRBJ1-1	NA	TGTGCCAGCAGCCAAGATGGAGCAGTTGGTGAAGCTTTCTTT	CASSQDGAVGEAFF
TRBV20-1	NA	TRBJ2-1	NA	TGCAGTGCAACCCGTAGTTACAATGAGCAGTTCTTC	CSATRSYNEQFF
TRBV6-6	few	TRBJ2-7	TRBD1	TGTGCCAGCAGTTGGACAGGCGTACCCTACGAGCAGTACTTC	CASSWTGVPYEQYF
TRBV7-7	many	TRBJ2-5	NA	TGTGCTAGCAGCTTAGATGGCGGAGTAATCGGGGAGACCCAGTACTTC	CASSLDGGVIGETQYF
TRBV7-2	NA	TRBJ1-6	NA	TGTGCCAGCAGCCCAGGACACCAATTTAATTCACCCCTCCACTTT	CASSPGHQFNSPLHF
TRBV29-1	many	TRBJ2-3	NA	TGCAGCGTTGCGGGGCAGGGAGATACGCAGTATTTT	CSVAGQGDTQYF
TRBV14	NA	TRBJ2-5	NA	TGTGCCAGCAGCCAACAGATGGAGTTGGCCCAGTACTTC	CASSQQMELAQYF
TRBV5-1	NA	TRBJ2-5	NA	TGCGCCAGCAGCGGCGCCGGGACGTTTACCCAAGAGACCCAGTACTTC	CASSGAGTFTQETQYF
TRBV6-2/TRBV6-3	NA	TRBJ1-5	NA	TGTGCCAGCAGTTCCCCTTATCAGCCCCAGCATTTT	CASSSPYQPQHF
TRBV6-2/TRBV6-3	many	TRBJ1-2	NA	TGTGCCAGCAGTTACATGGACCTCTATGGCTACACCTTC	CASSYMDLYGYTF
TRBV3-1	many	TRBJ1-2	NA	TGTGCCAGCAGCCGGAGTGATTCTAACTATGGCTACACCTTC	CASSRSDSNYGYTF
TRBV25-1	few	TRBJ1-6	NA	TGTGCCAGCAGTGAATGGTTTAATTCACCCCTCCACTTT	CASSEWFNSPLHF
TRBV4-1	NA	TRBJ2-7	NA	TGCGCCAGCAGTTATACTCCCGGGAAACCCTACGAGCAGTACTTC	CASSYTPGKPYEQYF
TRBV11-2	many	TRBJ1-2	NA	TGTGCCAGCAGCTTGGCAATGTTCGACTATGGCTACACCTTC	CASSLAMFDYGYTF
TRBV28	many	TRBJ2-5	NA	TGTGCCAGCAGTTTTCGTGAAGGGCAGGGTGAAGGGCTCGGGGAGACCCAGTACTTC	CASSFREGQGEGLGETQYF
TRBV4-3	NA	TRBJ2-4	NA	TGCGCCAGCAGCCAAGATGGGGGACTTTCAGCCAAAAACATTCAGTACTTC	CASSQDGGLSAKNIQYF
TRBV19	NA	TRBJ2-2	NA	TGTGCCAGTAGTAAGGGGCGGACGAACACCGGGGAGCTGTTTTTT	CASSKGRTNTGELFF
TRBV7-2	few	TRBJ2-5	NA	TGTGCCAGCAGCCAACCGGTTGTCCAAGAGACCCAGTACTTC	CASSQPVVQETQYF
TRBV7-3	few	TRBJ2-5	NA	TGTGCCAGCAGCAAGACCCCAGCGAGGGAGGAGACCCAGTACTTC	CASSKTPAREETQYF
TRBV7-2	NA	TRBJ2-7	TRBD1	TGTGCCAGCAGCTGGATGGGACAGATCTACGAGCAGTACTTC	CASSWMGQIYEQYF
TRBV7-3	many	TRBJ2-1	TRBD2	TGTGCCAGCAGCGCAACCCTAGGGACTAGCGGGTACAATGAGCAGTTCTTC	CASSATLGTSGYNEQFF
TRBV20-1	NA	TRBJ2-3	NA	TGCAGTGCCCCTCTTCCTTTTAACACAGATACGCAGTATTTT	CSAPLPFNTDTQYF
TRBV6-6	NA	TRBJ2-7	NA	TGTGCCAGCAGTCCCCAGGGGCGAGAATACGAGCAGTACTTC	CASSPQGREYEQYF
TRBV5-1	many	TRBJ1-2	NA	TGCGCCAGCAGCTCAGAGGCGCAGGGTGGGGATGGCTACACCTTC	CASSSEAQGGDGYTF
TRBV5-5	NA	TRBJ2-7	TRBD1	TGTGCCAGCAGCCTGGCCCCGACAGGGGGATCGACCTACGAGCAGTACTTC	CASSLAPTGGSTYEQYF
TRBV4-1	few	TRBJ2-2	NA	TGCGCCAGCAGCCCTTACCCCGACAGGTTCTCGACCGGGGAGCTGTTTTTT	CASSPYPDRFSTGELFF
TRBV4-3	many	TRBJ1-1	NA	TGCGCCAGCAGCCAAGAAAAGTCAACCATTGTGAACACTGAAGCTTTCTTT	CASSQEKSTIVNTEAFF
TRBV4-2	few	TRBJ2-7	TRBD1	TGTGCCAGCAGCCAAGAGGCCGCAGGGGGCTTTAGCTCCTACGAGCAGTACTTC	CASSQEAAGGFSSYEQYF